Listed here are 26 T cell receptor beta chains from one sample, sequenced in a study of cytomegalovirus exposure and HLA in healthy donors. The primer mix had 60 Vbeta and 13 Jbeta primers. TCRdb's table, derived via immunoSEQ multiplex PCR, lists solely in-frame clones and lacks some. This sample yields about 130,000 clones, of which roughly 84% are seen a single time; around 1.2% belongs to the top ten. The material sequenced was PBMCs. The receptor set was obtained from a girl aged 2-9 years in good health and CMV-seronegative.

The rearrangement uses TRBV30 and TRBJ2-5; D is possibly TRBD1 (6 bases). Trimming removed 2 bases at V and 2 bases at J, with 12 bases between. Germline CDR1 is GTSNPN and CDR2 is SVGIG (reference sequence). The CDR3 sequence is 14 residues long. The CDR3 DNA follows: TGTGCCTGGAGTACGGGACACTATCAAGAGACCCAGTACTTC. This sequence encodes CAWSTGHYQETQYF.

V gene TRBV28 combines with J gene TRBJ1-5, with D possibly matching TRBD1 (5 bases). The CDR3 sequence is 16 residues long. The V end lost 4 bases, the J end lost 4 bases, and 17 bases lay between the germline ends. Germline CDR1 reads MDHEN; CDR2 reads SYDVKM. DNA for the CDR3: TGTGCCAGCAGTTCCGCGGGACGGCAAGCTAATCAGCCCCAGCATTTT. Amino acids: CASSSAGRQANQPQHF.

V and J are TRBV7-8 and TRBJ2-2; D is perhaps TRBD1 (6 bases). This CDR3 region has 15 residues. The V gene's germline CDR1 is SGHVS and CDR2 FQNEAQ. V was cut by 3 bases and J by 0 bases, with 8 bases left in between. CDR3 nucleotide sequence: TGTGCCAGCAGCTTGTCAGGGGCGAACACCGGGGAGCTGTTTTTT. Its translation is CASSLSGANTGELFF.

The chain carries TRBV27 and TRBJ2-7; TRBD2 matches 12 bases. The germline V gene has CDR1 MNHEY and CDR2 SMNVEV (reference sequence). Unmatched junction bases numbered 0, after V lost 5 bases and J lost 4 bases. This CDR3 has 13 amino acids. The CDR3 reads CASSLAGGYEQYF. The CDR3 DNA follows: TGTGCCAGCAGTCTAGCGGGAGGGTACGAGCAGTACTTC.

The V gene is TRBV7-9, the J gene TRBJ2-7; 10 bases line up with TRBD1. With 5 bases clipped from V and 0 bases from J, the junction kept 4 bases outside the gene matches. Germline values: CDR1 SEHNR, CDR2 FQNEAQ (reference sequence). CDR3 length equals 15 residues. CDR3 DNA: TGTGCCAGCAGCCGGGACAGGGGCTACTCCTACGAGCAGTACTTC. Protein product: CASSRDRGYSYEQYF.

This chain connects TRBV30 to TRBJ1-2; D is unclear. Per the germline V gene, CDR1 is GTSNPN and CDR2 is SVGIG (reference sequence). This CDR3 is built from 12 residues. V lost 3 bases and J lost 2, with 7 bases in between. The CDR3, as DNA: TGTGCCTGGAGGGCGGCGAACTATGGCTACACCTTC. This gives the protein CAWRAANYGYTF. The variable domain in full, completed from reference TRBV30 and TRBJ1-2, reads SQTIHQWPATLVQPVGSPLSLECTVEGTSNPNLYWYRQAAGRGLQLLFYSVGIGQISSEVPQNLSASRPQDRQFILSSKKLLLSDSGFYLCAWRAANYGYTFGSGTRLTVV.

The chain uses TRBV5-1 and TRBJ1-4, with a weak D call TRBD1 (5 bases). The CDR3 contains 14 residues. V was pared by 0 bases and J by 7 bases, with 10 bases between. CDR1 is SGHRS, CDR2 YFSETQ, per germline. The CDR3 nucleotides are TGCGCCAGCAGCTTGGGGGGCCGGCTTGAAAAACTGTTTTTT. It specifies CASSLGGRLEKLFF.

The rearrangement links TRBV9 to TRBJ2-2, with a tentative D call TRBD2 (5 bases). V was pared by 5 bases and J by 0 bases, with 11 bases between. Germline V CDR1 and CDR2: SGDLS, YYNGEE. This CDR3 has 15 residues. The CDR3 DNA sequence: TGTGCCAGCAGGAGGACTGCGTCGAACACCGGGGAGCTGTTTTTT. Translation: CASRRTASNTGELFF. Full variable domain (remainder filled in from reference TRBV9 and TRBJ2-2): DSGVTQTPKHLITATGQRVTLRCSPRSGDLSVYWYQQSLDQGLQFLIQYYNGEERAKGNILERFSAQQFPDLHSELNLSSLELGDSALYFCASRRTASNTGELFFGEGSRLTVL.

The rearrangement joins TRBV30 to TRBJ1-2; 7 bases map to TRBD1. The J segment lost 3 bases and the V segment lost 3 bases, leaving 7 bases of the junction unmatched. This CDR3 has 14 residues. The germline gives CDR1 GTSNPN, CDR2 SVGIG (reference sequence). The CDR3 loop is CAWRTGVFDYGYTF. The CDR3 DNA sequence: TGTGCCTGGAGAACAGGGGTTTTTGACTATGGCTACACCTTC.

This rearrangement joins TRBV4-1 to TRBJ2-3; no firm D call. This CDR3 contains 16 residues. Deletions cut 1 base from V and 4 bases from J, with 15 bases between. The V gene's germline CDR1 is MGHRA and CDR2 YSYEKL. For the CDR3, the DNA is TGCGCCAGCAGCCAAGGCGTCCCTCTAGTTTCAGATACGCAGTATTTT. It codes for CASSQGVPLVSDTQYF.

This rearrangement joins TRBV7-2 to TRBJ2-3; 15 positions agree with TRBD2. This CDR3 has 17 residues. The V and J ends lost 11 bases and 6 bases, in that order; junction bases with no gene match: 15. Germline CDR1 SGHTA, CDR2 FQGNSA. CDR3 residues: CAGANPGLAGGRDTQYF. The CDR3 DNA reads TGTGCCGGAGCTAACCCGGGACTAGCGGGGGGTAGGGATACGCAGTATTTT.

The rearrangement uses TRBV5-8 and TRBJ1-2; a possible D gene is TRBD1 (6 bases). The V gene lost 7 bases and the J gene lost 4 bases, with 23 bases spanning the gap. CDR1 SGHTS and CDR2 YDEGEE come from the germline V gene. CDR3 length: 16 residues. This CDR3 is CASQGPATGPLYGYTF. DNA of the CDR3: TGTGCCAGCCAGGGACCCGCGACAGGACCCCTCTATGGCTACACCTTC.

V gene TRBV28 combines with J gene TRBJ1-1; D is undetermined. The CDR3 has 13 residues. From germline, CDR1 is MDHEN and CDR2 SYDVKM. Trimming stripped 8 bases from V and 4 bases from J, with 14 bases between. CDR3 coding DNA: TGTGCCAGCGACCGGGTTGGAGGCACTGAAGCTTTCTTT. This codes for CASDRVGGTEAFF. Based on the CDR3 plus reference TRBV28 and TRBJ1-1, the full variable domain is DVKVTQSSRYLVKRTGEKVFLECVQDMDHENMFWYRQDPGLGLRLIYFSYDVKMKEKGDIPEGYSVSREKKERFSLILESASTNQTSMYLCASDRVGGTEAFFGQGTRLTVV.

V is TRBV27 and J is TRBJ1-2; D might be TRBD1 (6 bases). The V gene lost 6 bases and the J gene lost 2 bases, with 13 bases spanning the gap. The CDR3 length is 14 residues. Germline V gives CDR1 MNHEY, CDR2 SMNVEV (reference sequence). The CDR3 is CASSPTGVNYGYTF. The CDR3 nucleotides are TGTGCCAGCAGCCCGACAGGCGTAAACTATGGCTACACCTTC.

This rearrangement joins TRBV29-1 to TRBJ2-3; D perhaps matches TRBD2 (5 bases). Germline assignment: CDR1 SQVTM and CDR2 ANQGSEA. Trimming cost V 3 bases and J 5 bases, with 18 bases left between them. The CDR3 contains 15 residues. The CDR3, as DNA: TGCAGCGTTGAGCCTAGGACTCACCGGGGAGATACGCAGTATTTT. Encoded protein: CSVEPRTHRGDTQYF.

This chain uses TRBV27 with TRBJ2-1, with TRBD2 matching over 8 bases. The CDR3 runs 14 residues. Germline V CDR1 and CDR2: MNHEY, SMNVEV (reference sequence). With V trimmed by 2 bases and J by 7 bases, 4 bases remained unmatched. The CDR3 loop is CASSLETSANEQFF. CDR3 DNA: TGTGCCAGCAGTTTAGAGACTAGCGCAAATGAGCAGTTCTTC.

The rearrangement links TRBV25-1 to TRBJ1-1; D unresolved. Trimming removed 2 bases from V and 5 bases from J, with 9 bases in between. Germline lookup yields CDR1 MGHDK and CDR2 SYGVNS. The CDR3 is made up of 13 amino acids. For the CDR3, the DNA is TGTGCCAGCAGTGAAGGGAGGAGGACTGAAGCTTTCTTT. Amino acid sequence: CASSEGRRTEAFF.

The genes are TRBV7-2 and TRBJ1-2, with a weak D call TRBD1 (6 bases). The germline V gene has CDR1 SGHTA and CDR2 FQGNSA. The CDR3 contains 16 residues. V lost 1 base and J lost 2, with 14 bases in between. DNA of the CDR3: TGTGCCAGCAGCTTAGTGGGGGCAGGGATAAACTATGGCTACACCTTC. Translating gives CASSLVGAGINYGYTF.

V is TRBV6-1 and J is TRBJ2-7; 7 bases line up with TRBD1. CDR3 length: 15 amino acids. V lost 7 bases to trimming and J lost 0 bases; unmatched junction nucleotides: 9. CDR1 and CDR2 from the germline V gene are MNHNS and SASEGT. The CDR3 DNA follows: TGTGCCAGCAACCAGGTAGGGGGCCCCTCCTACGAGCAGTACTTC. This translates into CASNQVGGPSYEQYF.

The rearrangement uses TRBV19 and TRBJ2-1; 14 bases agree with TRBD2. The CDR3 runs to 17 residues. V gave up 0 bases and J gave up 6 bases; unmatched junction bases: 4. Germline-derived CDR1 and CDR2 are LNHDA and SQIVND (reference sequence). CDR3 amino acids: CASSIEPGLAGGNEQFF. The DNA of the CDR3 is TGTGCCAGTAGTATAGAGCCAGGACTAGCGGGAGGCAATGAGCAGTTCTTC.

The chain carries TRBV7-8 and TRBJ2-5; 7 nucleotides line up with TRBD2. The end of the DNA aligns better with TRBJ2-7, so the J call may be wrong. The CDR3 has 15 amino acids. Germline V gene data show CDR1 as SGHVS and CDR2 as FQNEAQ. The CDR3 DNA follows: TGTGCCAGCAGCTTAGATGGCGTTAGCGGGTACGAGCAGTACTTC. Its protein is CASSLDGVSGYEQYF.

The chain couples TRBV30 to TRBJ1-2; 12 bases map to TRBD1. Unmatched junction bases numbered 9, after V lost 3 bases and J lost 4 bases. The CDR3 consists of 16 residues. CDR1 and CDR2 (germline): GTSNPN, SVGIG (reference sequence). The CDR3 DNA sequence: TGTGCCTGGAGCGGGACAGGGGGCCTAAGCACCTATGGCTACACCTTC. Encoded protein: CAWSGTGGLSTYGYTF.

The chain is built from TRBV11-1 and TRBJ2-1; 10 nucleotides align to TRBD1. Germline CDR1 is SGHAT and CDR2 is FQDESV (reference sequence). After removal of 5 bases from V and 7 bases from J, the junction contained 8 bases not matched to a gene. The CDR3 totals 15 residues. The CDR3: CASSATGGIVNEQFF. CDR3 bases: TGTGCCAGCAGCGCGACAGGGGGCATAGTAAATGAGCAGTTCTTC. Drawing the rest from reference TRBV11-1 and TRBJ2-1, the complete variable domain is EAEVAQSPRYKITEKSQAVAFWCDPISGHATLYWYRQILGQGPELLVQFQDESVVDDSQLPKDRFSAERLKGVDSTLKIQPAELGDSAMYLCASSATGGIVNEQFFGPGTRLTVL.

This chain uses TRBV29-1 with TRBJ2-1; TRBD2 might be the D (5 bases). This CDR3 spans 12 amino acids. In germline, CDR1 is SQVTM, CDR2 ANQGSEA. Trimming shortened V by 1 base and J by 6 bases, and 7 bases separated the two germline ends. The CDR3 DNA is TGCAGCGTTGAAGGGACTGGCAATGAGCAGTTCTTC. This translates into CSVEGTGNEQFF.

CDR3 bases: TGTGCCTGGAGTTCTACTCGAGCGCCGAGCTCCTACAATGAGCAGTTCTTC. It translates to CAWSSTRAPSSYNEQFF. The chain is built from TRBV30 and TRBJ2-1; D call uncertain. Deletions cut 2 bases from V and 0 bases from J, with 17 bases between. CDR1 is GTSNPN and CDR2 is SVGIG in the germline V gene (reference sequence). This CDR3 contains 17 residues.

The gene calls are TRBV28 and TRBJ1-1; D ambiguous. V gave up 8 bases and J gave up 3 bases, with 13 bases separating them. The CDR3 consists of 13 residues. Germline loops: CDR1 MDHEN, CDR2 SYDVKM. The CDR3 reads CASGDIGYTEAFF. CDR3 nucleotides: TGTGCCAGCGGAGATATCGGGTACACTGAAGCTTTCTTT. Complete variable domain (other parts from reference TRBV28 and TRBJ1-1): DVKVTQSSRYLVKRTGEKVFLECVQDMDHENMFWYRQDPGLGLRLIYFSYDVKMKEKGDIPEGYSVSREKKERFSLILESASTNQTSMYLCASGDIGYTEAFFGQGTRLTVV.